This entry describes one TCR beta chain. Its antigen remains unidentified. This specimen belongs to a study of T cell responses to AZD1222 COVID-19 vaccine. Only in-frame clones appear in the TCRdb table, and some are missing; sequencing was by immunoSEQ multiplex PCR. The table includes roughly 200,000 clones, approximately 94% detected once. Points from the study as a whole: Vaccine-related CD4 TCRs covered spike, predominating at 160-218 and 743-854. Reports indicate that nearly half of spike-specific TCRs are directed at unmutated variant regions.

Germline V lookup: CDR1 MDHEN, CDR2 SYDVKM. There are 18 residues in the CDR3. Unmatched junction bases numbered 12, after V lost 3 bases and J lost 1 base. This receptor was identified in an adult who received the MenACWY meningococcal vaccine as a control. Sequenced material: peripheral blood, taken 28 days after the second dose of the MenACWY control vaccine. The chain combines TRBV28 with TRBJ2-5; TRBD2 aligns across 9 bases. The CDR3 protein is CASSFPLAGYLGQETQYF. The DNA of the CDR3 is TGTGCCAGCAGTTTCCCCCTAGCGGGGTATCTGGGCCAAGAGACCCAGTACTTC.